This T cell receptor (beta chain) appears in the sequencing data of a study of early T cells in non-severe SARS-CoV-2 infection (dated by TCRdb to about 2021). About the full investigation: Bulk RNA from unsorted whole blood was used for TCR sequencing, so alpha and beta chains could not be paired.

The CDR3 covers 15 residues, taking in both the cysteine and the phenylalanine. Only the CDR3 region is kept as DNA, spanning 45 bases read in frame from base 1. At the junction V is shortened by 1 base and J by 8 bases, with 15 bases in between. From the germline V gene, CDR1 is SGDLS and CDR2 is YYNGEE. Study-wide conclusions, independent of this receptor: VDJdb matching was skewed toward anti-spike CD8 responses and likely underestimated virus-specific expansions by missing private and CD4 specificities.

The library was built by means of 5' RACE. Instrument on record: NextSeq 500. To correct for sequencing error and PCR bias, the TCR library protocol tagged individual cDNA molecules with unique molecular identifiers. Sequencing covered both TCR alpha and beta chains, and within each sample the abundances of alpha and beta sequences were tightly co-correlated. Per the original workflow: Decombinator V4 was used to annotate TCR sequences for V gene, J gene and CDR3. Expanded TCRs were defined as changing significantly between any two time points under a Poisson model with p below 0.0001. TCR abundances were normalised to the total number of TCRs sequenced per sample and were expressed as counts per million. MAIT TCRs were defined by TRAV1-2 paired with TRAJ12, TRAJ20 or TRAJ33, and iNKT TCRs by TRAV10 paired with TRAJ18. VDJdb, accessed 1 November 2021, was searched for CMV, EBV and SARS-CoV-2 annotated TCRs, with TCRs annotated for multiple antigens excluded. TCRdb redid the processing of the public reads, applying fastp at Q25 and MiXCR, and retained in-frame beta chains. Rows with a matching CDR3 protein are joined into one entry that keeps the most common DNA and genes. The V and J calls here are based on TCRdb, not the publication. The sample includes tens of thousands of distinct CDR3 sequences, with around 7% observed a single time. The ten largest account for about 4% of the sample.

This was a case-control study nested in a cohort of healthcare workers in London, UK, who had nasopharyngeal swab PCR tests and blood samples taken every week. Healthcare workers were recruited between 23 and 31 March 2020, during the week of the UK lockdown, and were followed weekly for up to roughly 15 weeks. Many counts were recorded for this clonotype. The antigen it binds to is not known. No quality values exist for individual bases; no much larger clone is one base distant. Sequenced input: whole blood. The sequence is built from TRBV9 and TRBJ1-4; the D gene remains uncertain. This receptor was taken from an adult who was a healthcare worker with PCR-confirmed SARS-CoV-2 infection or an uninfected control (not recorded which). The CDR3 reads as follows: CASSVTPTQLEKLFF. The nucleotides read TGTGCCAGCAGCGTAACTCCCACGCAATTGGAAAAACTGTTTTTT.